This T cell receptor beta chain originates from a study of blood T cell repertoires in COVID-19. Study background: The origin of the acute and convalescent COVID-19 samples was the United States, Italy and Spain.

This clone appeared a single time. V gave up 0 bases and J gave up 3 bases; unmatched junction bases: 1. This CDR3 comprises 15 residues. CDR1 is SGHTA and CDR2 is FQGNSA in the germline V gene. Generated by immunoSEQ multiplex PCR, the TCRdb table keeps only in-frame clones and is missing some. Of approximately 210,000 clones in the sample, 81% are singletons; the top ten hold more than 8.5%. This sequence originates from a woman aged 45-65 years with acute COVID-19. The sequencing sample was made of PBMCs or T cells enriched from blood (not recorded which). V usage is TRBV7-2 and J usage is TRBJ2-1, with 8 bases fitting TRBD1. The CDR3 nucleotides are TGTGCCAGCAGCTTAGCCGACAGGGGCTACAATGAGCAGTTCTTC. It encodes CASSLADRGYNEQFF.